Listed below are T cell receptor beta chains from one sample, sequenced in a study of blood T cell repertoires in COVID-19. This table comes from immunoSEQ multiplex PCR, and its TCRdb copy is limited to in-frame clones, with some not included. This sample has a few hundred thousand clones, with around 81% found just once. The sample comprised peripheral blood. All receptors derive from a woman in her sixties with acute or convalescent COVID-19. The CDR3 runs from the conserved cysteine through the conserved F or W. The order of the fields is V gene, CDR3 protein.

v_gene: TRBV6-6; CDR3aa: CASTGTSAGFDEQYF
v_gene: TRBV5-1; CDR3aa: CASSLRQGGGTDTQYF
v_gene: TRBV7-9; CDR3aa: CASSLGQDNSPLHF
v_gene: TRBV10-3; CDR3aa: CAISEGGVSWSTDTQYF
v_gene: TRBV5-6; CDR3aa: CASSLAGGNYGYTF
v_gene: TRBV13; CDR3aa: CASSLGTAAFF
v_gene: TRBV30; CDR3aa: CAWSAQNGPEAFF
v_gene: TRBV5-1; CDR3aa: CASSSGVTWVNEQFF
v_gene: TRBV6-5; CDR3aa: CASSKTLDKAGELFF
v_gene: TRBV10-3; CDR3aa: CAISERRGINRVYNEQFF
v_gene: TRBV18; CDR3aa: CASSPRQANTEAFF
v_gene: TRBV18; CDR3aa: CASSPQQGDGHTDTQYF
v_gene: TRBV7-2; CDR3aa: CASSLQGTGGNEQFF
v_gene: TRBV29-1; CDR3aa: CSVEDPARGFNEQFF
v_gene: TRBV29-1; CDR3aa: CSVVGVIGDYSGNTIYF
v_gene: TRBV3-1/TRBV3-2; CDR3aa: CASSQRGGKAFF
v_gene: TRBV6-5; CDR3aa: CASSYSVANTGELFF
v_gene: TRBV19; CDR3aa: CASTGLAGNTGELFF
v_gene: TRBV28; CDR3aa: CASSSTGQVNTGELFF
v_gene: TRBV7-8; CDR3aa: CASSFRTGQQPQHF
v_gene: TRBV6-5; CDR3aa: CASSYSGQGLTEAFF
v_gene: TRBV2; CDR3aa: CASSELSASEAFF
v_gene: TRBV5-4; CDR3aa: CASSLTGSTDMQYF
v_gene: TRBV7-8; CDR3aa: CASPPAGRAASHEQFF
v_gene: TRBV9; CDR3aa: CASSPRGEKLFF
v_gene: TRBV29-1; CDR3aa: CSVEEDGLNEKLFF
v_gene: TRBV6-5; CDR3aa: CASSRTGQNYGYTF
v_gene: TRBV7-8; CDR3aa: CASSTGQGFADTQYF